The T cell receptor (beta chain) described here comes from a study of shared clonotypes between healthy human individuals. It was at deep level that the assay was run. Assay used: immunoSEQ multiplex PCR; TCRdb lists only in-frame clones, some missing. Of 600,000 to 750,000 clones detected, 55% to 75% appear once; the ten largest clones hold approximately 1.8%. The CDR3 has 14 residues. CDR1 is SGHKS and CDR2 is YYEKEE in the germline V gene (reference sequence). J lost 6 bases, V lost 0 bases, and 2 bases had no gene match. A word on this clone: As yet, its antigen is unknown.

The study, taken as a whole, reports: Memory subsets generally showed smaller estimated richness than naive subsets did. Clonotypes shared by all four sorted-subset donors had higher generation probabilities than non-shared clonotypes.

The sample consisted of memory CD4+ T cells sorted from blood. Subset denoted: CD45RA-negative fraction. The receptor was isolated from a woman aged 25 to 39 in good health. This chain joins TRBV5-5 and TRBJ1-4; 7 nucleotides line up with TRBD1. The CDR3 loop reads CASSLGGGDEKLFF. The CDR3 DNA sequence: TGTGCCAGCAGCTTGGGAGGGGGCGATGAAAAACTGTTTTTT.